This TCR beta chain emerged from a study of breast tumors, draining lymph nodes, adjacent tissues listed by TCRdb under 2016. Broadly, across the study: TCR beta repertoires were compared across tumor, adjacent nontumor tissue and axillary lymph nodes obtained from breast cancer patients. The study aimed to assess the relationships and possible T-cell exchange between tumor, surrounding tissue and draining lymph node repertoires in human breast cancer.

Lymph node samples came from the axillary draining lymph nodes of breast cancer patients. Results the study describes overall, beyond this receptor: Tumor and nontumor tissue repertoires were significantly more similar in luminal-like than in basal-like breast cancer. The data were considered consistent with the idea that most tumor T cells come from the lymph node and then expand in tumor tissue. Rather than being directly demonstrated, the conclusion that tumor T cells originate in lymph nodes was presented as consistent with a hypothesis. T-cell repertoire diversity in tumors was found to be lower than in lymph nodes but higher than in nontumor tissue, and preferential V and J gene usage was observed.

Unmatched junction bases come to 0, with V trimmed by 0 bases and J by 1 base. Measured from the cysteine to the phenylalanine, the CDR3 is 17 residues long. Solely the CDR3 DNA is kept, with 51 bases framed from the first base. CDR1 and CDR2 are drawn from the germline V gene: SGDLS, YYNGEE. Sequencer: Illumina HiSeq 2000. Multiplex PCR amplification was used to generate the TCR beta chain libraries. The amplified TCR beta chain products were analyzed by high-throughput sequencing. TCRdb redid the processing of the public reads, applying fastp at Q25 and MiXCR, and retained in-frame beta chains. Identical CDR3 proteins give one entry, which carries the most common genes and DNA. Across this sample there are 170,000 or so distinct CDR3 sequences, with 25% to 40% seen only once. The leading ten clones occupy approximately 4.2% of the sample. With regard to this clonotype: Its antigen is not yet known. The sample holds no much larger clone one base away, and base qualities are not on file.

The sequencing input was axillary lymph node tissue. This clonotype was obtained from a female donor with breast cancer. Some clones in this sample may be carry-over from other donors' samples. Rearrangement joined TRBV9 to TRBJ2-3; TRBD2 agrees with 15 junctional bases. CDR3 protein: CASSVGTSGGGTDTQYF. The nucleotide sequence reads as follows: TGTGCCAGCAGCGTAGGGACTAGCGGGGGGGGCACAGATACGCAGTATTTT. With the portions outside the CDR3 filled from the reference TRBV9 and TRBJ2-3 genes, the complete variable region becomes DSGVTQTPKHLITATGQRVTLRCSPRSGDLSVYWYQQSLDQGLQFLIQYYNGEERAKGNILERFSAQQFPDLHSELNLSSLELGDSALYFCASSVGTSGGGTDTQYFGPGTRLTVL.